This entry is about one T cell receptor beta chain. Its antigen is not identified. Whereas donors were nominally healthy upon sampling, unrecorded immune exposures were probable. This sample was included in a study of cytomegalovirus exposure and HLA in healthy donors. It was with 60 Vbeta and 13 Jbeta primers that the PCR ran. The method was immunoSEQ multiplex PCR; TCRdb's version includes in-frame clones alone and lacks a portion of them. The sample includes 75,000 to 95,000 clones, more than 70% of them seen just once. General study results and limits: In a later analysis, DRB1 alleles had the most associated TCRs; HLA-C alleles the fewest. Later analysis suggested most CMV-associated TCR beta chains were HLA-restricted. Among TCR sequences, most were rare, though some public TCRs appeared in many donors.

This receptor was obtained from a male donor in good health and CMV-seropositive. The sample comprised PBMCs.

CDR3 in DNA: TGTGCCAGCTGGGGTAGCGGGGGGGGTGAGGGTACGCAGTATTTT. Amino acids: CASWGSGGGEGTQYF. This chain links TRBV6-5 with TRBJ2-3, with 11 bases lining up with TRBD2. The germline gives CDR1 MNHEY, CDR2 SVGAGI. This CDR3 is 15 amino acids long. V was pared by 8 bases and J by 8 bases, with 12 bases of the junction left unmatched.